One sample yielded the 6 T cell receptor beta chains listed below, sequenced in a study of blood T cell repertoires in COVID-19. TCRdb's table, derived via immunoSEQ multiplex PCR, lists solely in-frame clones and lacks some. The sample has around 100,000 clones, about 89% seen once. Sequencing was performed on peripheral blood. These receptors all stem from a man aged 35 to 55 with acute or convalescent COVID-19.

The chain employs TRBV9 and TRBJ2-3, with 9 bases matching TRBD2. With 2 bases clipped from V and 5 bases from J, the junction kept 6 bases outside the gene matches. This CDR3 is built from 15 residues. Germline V gives CDR1 SGDLS, CDR2 YYNGEE. CDR3 protein: CASSVGGRARDTQYF. The CDR3 DNA sequence: TGTGCCAGCAGCGTCGGCGGGAGGGCCCGAGATACGCAGTATTTT.

The genes are TRBV11-2 and TRBJ2-1; TRBD2 aligns across 8 bases. With V trimmed by 5 bases and J by 8 bases, 11 bases remained unmatched. This CDR3 is built from 15 residues. CDR1 is SGHAT and CDR2 is FQNNGV in the germline V gene. CDR3: CASSPPGRGADEQFF. CDR3 bases: TGTGCCAGCAGCCCCCCCGGGCGGGGGGCGGATGAGCAGTTCTTC.

The chain employs TRBV15 and TRBJ1-2, with D perhaps TRBD1 (6 bases). Germline V gene sequence: CDR1 LNHNV, CDR2 YYDKDF (reference sequence). The CDR3 runs 15 residues. Trimming took 4 bases from V and 0 from J, leaving 12 bases between them. In DNA, the CDR3 is TGTGCCACCAGCACCAGGACAGTTGCTAACTATGGCTACACCTTC. Translated: CATSTRTVANYGYTF.

The CDR3 DNA reads TGTGCCAGTACCCCAGGTGCTAACTATGGCTACACCTTC. Translated: CASTPGANYGYTF. The J gene is TRBJ1-2, the V gene TRBV19; D not resolved. CDR1 is LNHDA and CDR2 is SQIVND in the germline V gene (reference sequence). Trimming left V 7 bases short and J 0 bases short, with 9 bases between. This CDR3 has 13 amino acids.

V and J are TRBV4-1 and TRBJ1-3; 7 bases match TRBD1. CDR3 length: 18 residues. The junction had 14 bases not matched to a gene; V was cut back by 6 bases and J by 0 bases. The germline gives CDR1 MGHRA, CDR2 YSYEKL. This chain's CDR3 is CASSTLPPGTDSGNTIYF. CDR3 bases: TGCGCCAGCAGTACGCTACCCCCCGGGACAGACTCTGGAAACACCATATATTTT.

This rearrangement joins TRBV7-2 to TRBJ1-3; TRBD1 aligns across 9 bases. V was clipped by 5 bases and J by 8 bases; unmatched bases: 13. The CDR3 has 16 amino acids. Germline CDR1 SGHTA, CDR2 FQGNSA. In DNA form, the CDR3 reads TGTGCCAGCAGCCCGGCCCCGGGACAGGGTGTGGACACCATATATTTT. This translates into CASSPAPGQGVDTIYF.